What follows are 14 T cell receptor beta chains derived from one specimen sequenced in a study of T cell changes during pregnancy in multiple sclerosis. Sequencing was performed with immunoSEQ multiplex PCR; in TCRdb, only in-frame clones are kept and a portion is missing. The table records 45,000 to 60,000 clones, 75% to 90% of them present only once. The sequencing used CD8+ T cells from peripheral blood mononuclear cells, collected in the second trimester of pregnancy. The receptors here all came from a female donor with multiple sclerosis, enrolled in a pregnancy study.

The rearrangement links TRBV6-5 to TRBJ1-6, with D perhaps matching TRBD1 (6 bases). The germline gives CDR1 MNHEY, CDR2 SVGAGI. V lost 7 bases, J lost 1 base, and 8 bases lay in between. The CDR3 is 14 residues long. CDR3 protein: CASNDRSYNSPLHF. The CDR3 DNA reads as TGTGCCAGCAACGACAGGTCCTATAATTCACCCCTCCACTTT.

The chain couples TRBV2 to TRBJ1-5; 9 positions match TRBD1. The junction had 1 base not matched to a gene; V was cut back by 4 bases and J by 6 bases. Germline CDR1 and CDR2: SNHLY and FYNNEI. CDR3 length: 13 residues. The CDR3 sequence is CASSGQGGQPQHF. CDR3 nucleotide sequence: TGTGCCAGCAGTGGACAGGGGGGTCAGCCCCAGCATTTT. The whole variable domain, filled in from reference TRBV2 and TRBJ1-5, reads EPEVTQTPSHQVTQMGQEVILRCVPISNHLYFYWYRQILGQKVEFLVSFYNNEISEKSEIFDDQFSVERPDGSNFTLKIRSTKLEDSAMYFCASSGQGGQPQHFGDGTRLSIL.

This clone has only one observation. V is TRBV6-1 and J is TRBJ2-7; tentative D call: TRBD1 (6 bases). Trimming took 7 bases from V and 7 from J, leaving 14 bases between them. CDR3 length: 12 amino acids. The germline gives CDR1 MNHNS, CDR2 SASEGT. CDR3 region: CASKGDPMEQYF. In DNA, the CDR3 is TGTGCCAGCAAGGGGGACCCCATGGAGCAGTACTTC.

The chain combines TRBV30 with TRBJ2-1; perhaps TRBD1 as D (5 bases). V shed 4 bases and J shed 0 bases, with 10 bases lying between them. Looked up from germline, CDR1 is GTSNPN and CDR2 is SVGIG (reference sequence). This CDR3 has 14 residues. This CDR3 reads CAWTGPGSYNEQFF. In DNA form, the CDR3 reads TGTGCCTGGACAGGGCCGGGCTCCTACAATGAGCAGTTCTTC.

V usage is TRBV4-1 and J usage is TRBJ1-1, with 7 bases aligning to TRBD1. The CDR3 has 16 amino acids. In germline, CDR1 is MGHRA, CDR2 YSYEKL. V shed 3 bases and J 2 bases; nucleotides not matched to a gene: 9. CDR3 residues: CASSHTGVGKNTEAFF. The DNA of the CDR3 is TGCGCCAGCAGCCATACAGGGGTAGGGAAAAACACTGAAGCTTTCTTT.

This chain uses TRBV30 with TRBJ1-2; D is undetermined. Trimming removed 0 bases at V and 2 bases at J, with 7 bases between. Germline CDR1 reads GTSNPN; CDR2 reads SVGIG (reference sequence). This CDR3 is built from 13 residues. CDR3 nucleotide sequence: TGTGCCTGGAGTGTCTCGGTGAACTATGGCTACACCTTC. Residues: CAWSVSVNYGYTF.

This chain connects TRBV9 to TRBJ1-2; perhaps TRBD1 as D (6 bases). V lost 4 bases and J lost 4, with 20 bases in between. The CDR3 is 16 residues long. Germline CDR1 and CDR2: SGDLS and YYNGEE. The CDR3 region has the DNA TGTGCCAGCAGCACGACCAGGCAGGGGTGGTCCTATGGCTACACCTTC. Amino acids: CASSTTRQGWSYGYTF.

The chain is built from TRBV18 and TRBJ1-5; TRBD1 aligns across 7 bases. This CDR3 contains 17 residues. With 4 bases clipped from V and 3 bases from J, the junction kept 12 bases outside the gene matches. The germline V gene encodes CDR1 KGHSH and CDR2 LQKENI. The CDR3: CASSLYTGTDNNQPQHF. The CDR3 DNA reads TGTGCCAGCTCACTCTATACCGGGACAGACAACAATCAGCCCCAGCATTTT. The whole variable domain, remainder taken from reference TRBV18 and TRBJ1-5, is NAGVMQNPRHLVRRRGQEARLRCSPMKGHSHVYWYRQLPEEGLKFMVYLQKENIIDESGMPKERFSAEFPKEGPSILRIQQVVRGDSAAYFCASSLYTGTDNNQPQHFGDGTRLSIL.

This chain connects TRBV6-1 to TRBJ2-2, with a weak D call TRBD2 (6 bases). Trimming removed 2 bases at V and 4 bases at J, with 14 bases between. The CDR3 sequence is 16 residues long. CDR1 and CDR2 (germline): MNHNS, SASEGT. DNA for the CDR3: TGTGCCAGCAGTGAACAATGGGGGGTCTCCACCGGGGAGCTGTTTTTT. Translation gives CASSEQWGVSTGELFF.

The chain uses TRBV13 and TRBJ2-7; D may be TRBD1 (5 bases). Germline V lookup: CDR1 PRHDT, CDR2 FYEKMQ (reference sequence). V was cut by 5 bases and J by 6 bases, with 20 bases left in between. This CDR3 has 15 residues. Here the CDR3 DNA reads TGTGCCAGCAGCGTGCAGGGCCCTCCGACCACCGAGCAGTACTTC. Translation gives CASSVQGPPTTEQYF.

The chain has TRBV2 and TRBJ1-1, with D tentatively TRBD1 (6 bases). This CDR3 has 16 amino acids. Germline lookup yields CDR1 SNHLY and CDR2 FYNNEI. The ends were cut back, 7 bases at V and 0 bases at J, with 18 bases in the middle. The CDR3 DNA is TGTGCCAGCATGGGGGCAGTGGTGGAAGTGAACACTGAAGCTTTCTTT. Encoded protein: CASMGAVVEVNTEAFF.

CDR3 coding DNA: TGTGCCAGCAGCTGGCCGGGACTTCACCCAGATACGCAGTATTTT. This translates into CASSWPGLHPDTQYF. V gene TRBV7-8 combines with J gene TRBJ2-3; D possibly corresponds to TRBD2 (6 bases). Germline-derived CDR1 and CDR2 are SGHVS and FQNEAQ. Trimming took 4 bases from V and 4 from J, leaving 15 bases between them. The CDR3 consists of 15 residues.

For the CDR3, the DNA is TGTGCCAGCAGCTCACCGGGACAGGGCGGGGATACGCAGTATTTT. It yields the protein CASSSPGQGGDTQYF. The rearrangement links TRBV11-2 to TRBJ2-3, with TRBD1 matching 9 bases. The length of the CDR3 is 15 residues. V was clipped by 4 bases and J by 6 bases; unmatched bases: 8. Looked up from germline, CDR1 is SGHAT and CDR2 is FQNNGV.

The CDR3 loop reads CASSLGLYNEQFF. Here the CDR3 DNA reads TGTGCCAGCAGCTTAGGACTCTACAATGAGCAGTTCTTC. The V call is TRBV11-2, the J call TRBJ2-1; D gene ambiguous. The germline CDR1 and CDR2 sequences are SGHAT and FQNNGV. Trimming took off 1 base at V and 3 bases at J, with 4 bases between the two ends. The CDR3 loop spans 13 amino acids.